A selection of T cell receptor beta chains follows, all from one sample in a study of blood T cell repertoires in COVID-19. Libraries were prepared by immunoSEQ multiplex PCR; TCRdb keeps only in-frame clonotypes and omits some of them. The repertoire holds roughly 250,000 clones, with about 86% as singletons. Sequenced: peripheral blood. The receptors were sampled from a woman in her 30s with COVID-19, enrolled during active disease. Each CDR3 is given with its conserved first and last residue. The D gene is left open where the match is weak. The size field is filled for only some rows; it gives once, few, many or a size class.

V: TRBV30; D: .; J: TRBJ1-2; size: .; DNA: TGTGCCTGGAGTGTACTAACCCGACAGAGACCCAACTATGGCTACACCTTC; CDR3: CAWSVLTRQRPNYGYTF
V: TRBV11-3; D: .; J: TRBJ2-5; size: .; DNA: TGTGCCAGCAGTCCGGAGACTCAAGAGACCCAGTACTTC; CDR3: CASSPETQETQYF
V: TRBV5-5; D: TRBD1; J: TRBJ1-1; size: .; DNA: TGTGCCAGCAGCTTGACAGGGGTGAGTTTAGCTTTCTTT; CDR3: CASSLTGVSLAFF
V: TRBV18; D: .; J: TRBJ1-5; size: .; DNA: TGTGCCAGCTCACCGCGGGGAACCAATCAGCCCCAGCATTTT; CDR3: CASSPRGTNQPQHF
V: TRBV4-1; D: .; J: TRBJ2-7; size: .; DNA: TGCGCCAGCAGCCAGGTCGCAGGGGAGAGGGACGAGCAGTACTTC; CDR3: CASSQVAGERDEQYF
V: TRBV30; D: TRBD1; J: TRBJ2-1; size: .; DNA: TGTGCCTGGAAGAGGGGGCCCTACAATGAGCAGTTCTTC; CDR3: CAWKRGPYNEQFF
V: TRBV19; D: TRBD2; J: TRBJ2-1; size: .; DNA: TGTGCCAGTCGGTGGTTAACTAGCGGGGGGGCAAGTGAGCAGTTCTTC; CDR3: CASRWLTSGGASEQFF
V: TRBV27; D: TRBD2; J: TRBJ2-7; size: .; DNA: TGTGCCAGCAGTCGGACGGGAGGTGGAATCGGCGAGCAGTACTTC; CDR3: CASSRTGGGIGEQYF
V: TRBV5-4; D: TRBD1; J: TRBJ1-6; size: .; DNA: TGTGCCAGCACCTCATACCCGGGACAGCTTAATTCACCCCTCCACTTT; CDR3: CASTSYPGQLNSPLHF
V: TRBV9; D: TRBD2; J: TRBJ2-3; size: .; DNA: TGTGCCAGCAGCGTAGGCGGGGGGCCTACGGGAGATACGCAGTATTTT; CDR3: CASSVGGGPTGDTQYF
V: TRBV27; D: .; J: TRBJ2-1; size: few; DNA: TGTGCCAGCAGTTTCTCGTCCGGGGCGAGATCATGGGGGGGCAGGAATGAGCAGTTCTTC; CDR3: CASSFSSGARSWGGRNEQFF
V: TRBV29-1; D: .; J: TRBJ2-7; size: .; DNA: TGCAGCGTCGCCGGGACTTTTTACGAGCAGTACTTC; CDR3: CSVAGTFYEQYF
V: TRBV10-3; D: .; J: TRBJ1-5; size: .; DNA: TGTGCCATCAGTGACCAAACACAGGGATCCGGCGATCAGCCCCAGCATTTT; CDR3: CAISDQTQGSGDQPQHF
V: TRBV12-3/TRBV12-4; D: .; J: TRBJ2-1; size: .; DNA: TGTGCCAGCAGTTCTATGAGGAATGAGCAGTTCTTC; CDR3: CASSSMRNEQFF
V: TRBV6-1; D: .; J: TRBJ1-1; size: .; DNA: TGTGCCAGCAGTGAACCTTGGGCGGAGGGATTGGATCGGAAGAGAGCTTTCTTT; CDR3: CASSEPWAEGLDRKRAFF
V: TRBV21-1; D: .; J: TRBJ2-7; size: .; DNA: TGTGCCAGCAGCAAAGAGACAGGAAGCCCCCTCAACTACGAGCAGTACTTC; CDR3: CASSKETGSPLNYEQYF
V: TRBV5-1; D: .; J: TRBJ2-3; size: .; DNA: TGCGCCAGCAGCTTGGCCGACAGTGAAGATACGCAGTATTTT; CDR3: CASSLADSEDTQYF
V: TRBV7-9; D: .; J: TRBJ1-2; size: .; DNA: TGTGCCAGCAGCTACGGGGTTGGCGGCTACACCTTC; CDR3: CASSYGVGGYTF
V: TRBV24-1; D: .; J: TRBJ1-3; size: .; DNA: TGTGCCACCAGTGTAAGGGGCTCTGGAAACACCATATATTTT; CDR3: CATSVRGSGNTIYF
V: TRBV19; D: .; J: TRBJ1-5; size: .; DNA: TGTGCCAGTAGTACCAGACAGGACCTCAATCAGCCCCAGCATTTT; CDR3: CASSTRQDLNQPQHF
V: TRBV10-2; D: .; J: TRBJ2-3; size: .; DNA: TGCGCCAGCAGTGAGTCGATAGCCCAAGGGGTTCTCACAGATACGCAGTATTTT; CDR3: CASSESIAQGVLTDTQYF
V: TRBV6-5; D: .; J: TRBJ1-5; size: .; DNA: TGTGCCAGCACCCAATGGCAGGGAGGACAGCCCCAGCATTTT; CDR3: CASTQWQGGQPQHF
V: TRBV30; D: .; J: TRBJ2-7; size: .; DNA: TGTGCCTGGATCGTACAGGCCAAGGGGTACGAGCAGTACTTC; CDR3: CAWIVQAKGYEQYF
V: TRBV27; D: TRBD1; J: TRBJ1-5; size: few; DNA: TGTGCCAGCAGTGCCCGTTCCTCTCCGGGACAGGGATTCGGGAATCAGCCCCAGCATTTT; CDR3: CASSARSSPGQGFGNQPQHF
V: TRBV7-6; D: TRBD2; J: TRBJ2-2; size: .; DNA: TGTGCCAGCAGCCCCAGGACTAGCGGGGGGGCGTCAACCGGGGAGCTGTTTTTT; CDR3: CASSPRTSGGASTGELFF